This is a list of T cell receptor beta chains from one sample in a study of blood T cell repertoires in COVID-19. Data came from immunoSEQ multiplex PCR; TCRdb stores just in-frame clones and leaves some out. The data contain around 430,000 clones, more than 70% of them singletons. Sequences were obtained from peripheral blood. The receptor source for this set is a woman aged 45-65 years with COVID-19, enrolled during active disease. CDR3s include the opening cysteine and the closing phenylalanine or tryptophan. D genes are given only for firm matches. Only part of the rows carry a size: once, few, many, or a class if the clone is expanded.

j_call cdr3_length clone_size v_call d_call cdr3_nt cdr3_aa
TRBJ2-3 15 . TRBV5-6 . TGTGCCAGCAGCTGGGCAGGGTTTAGCACAGATACGCAGTATTTT CASSWAGFSTDTQYF
TRBJ1-2 12 . TRBV3-1/TRBV3-2 . TGTGCCAGCAGCCAAGATTTTGGCGGCTACACCTTC CASSQDFGGYTF
TRBJ2-3 18 . TRBV19 TRBD2 TGTGCCAGTAGTATAGGTTTATCGCGGGGGGGCCCCACAGATACGCAGTATTTT CASSIGLSRGGPTDTQYF
TRBJ2-7 11 . TRBV27 . TGTGCCAGCAGTTTTGGCTCCGAGCAGTACTTC CASSFGSEQYF
TRBJ1-5 14 . TRBV7-2 . TGTGCCAGCAGCCCGGGATGGGGCAATCAGCCCCAGCATTTT CASSPGWGNQPQHF
TRBJ1-1 15 . TRBV12-5 . TGTGCTAGTGATTCGGCCCCACGGGGGAACACTGAAGCTTTCTTT CASDSAPRGNTEAFF
TRBJ1-1 15 . TRBV6-4 TRBD1 TGTGCCAGCCTAACAGGGGGCAAGAGGATCACTGAAGCTTTCTTT CASLTGGKRITEAFF
TRBJ2-7 14 . TRBV28 TRBD1 TGTGCCAGCAGTTTATTGTCGGGGACAGGCGAGCAGTACTTC CASSLLSGTGEQYF
TRBJ2-7 13 . TRBV5-1 . TGCGCCAGCAGCCTCTCGACAGGCTACGAGCAGTACTTC CASSLSTGYEQYF
TRBJ1-2 14 . TRBV2 . TGTGCCAGCAGTGTTGCAGGGAGGGGGGATGGCTACACCTTC CASSVAGRGDGYTF
TRBJ1-5 15 . TRBV6-6 . TGTGCCAGCGTTAGGGACACGGGAGGGAATCAGCCCCAGCATTTT CASVRDTGGNQPQHF
TRBJ2-7 14 . TRBV5-1 . TGCGCCAGCAGCTTGGGGACTCGTGAGGGCGAGCAGTACTTC CASSLGTREGEQYF
TRBJ1-1 15 . TRBV6-5 TRBD1 TGTGCCAGCTTTAACAGGGGGCGTTCGGACACTGAAGCTTTCTTT CASFNRGRSDTEAFF
TRBJ2-7 13 . TRBV2 . TGTGCCAGCAGTGGTGAACAGCACTACGAGCAGTACTTC CASSGEQHYEQYF
TRBJ2-5 15 . TRBV7-7 . TGTGCCAGCAGCCGAAAACAGGGAACGGGAGAGACCCAGTACTTC CASSRKQGTGETQYF
TRBJ2-1 15 . TRBV7-2 TRBD2 TGTGCCAGCAGCTCACCGGGACTAGCGGGGTCTGAGCAGTTCTTC CASSSPGLAGSEQFF
TRBJ1-3 17 . TRBV5-5 . TGTGCCAGCAGCTGGGACATCCTAAGCGGCTCTGGAAACACCATATATTTT CASSWDILSGSGNTIYF
TRBJ1-2 14 . TRBV19 TRBD1 TGTGCCAGTAGTATGGCCGGGACAGGGTATGGCTACACCTTC CASSMAGTGYGYTF
TRBJ1-1 16 . TRBV18 TRBD1 TGTGCCAGCTCGGTGGGACAGAACCCTGGGAACACTGAAGCTTTCTTT CASSVGQNPGNTEAFF
TRBJ1-1 16 . TRBV6-5 . TGTGCCAGCAGTTATCAGCCTCTAGGTATGGACAGTGGAGCTTTCTTT CASSYQPLGMDSGAFF
TRBJ2-7 15 once TRBV3-1/TRBV3-2 TRBD2 TGTGCCAGCAGCAGGGTGGGTAGCGGGGGAAACGAGCAGTACTTC CASSRVGSGGNEQYF
TRBJ2-4 15 . TRBV19 TRBD1 TGTGCCAGTAGGCCGACAGGGGAGGCCAAAAACATTCAGTACTTC CASRPTGEAKNIQYF
TRBJ1-5 15 . TRBV5-5 . TGTGCCAGCAGCTCGACAGGTCGTAGCAATCAGCCCCAGCATTTT CASSSTGRSNQPQHF
TRBJ2-1 14 few TRBV3-1/TRBV3-2 . TGTGCCAGCAGTCAGGGACATTCCGGCAATGAGCAGTTCTTC CASSQGHSGNEQFF
TRBJ2-1 13 . TRBV28 . TGTGCCAGCAGTTTAAACAGGGGAGGTGAGCAGTTCTTC CASSLNRGGEQFF
TRBJ2-7 14 . TRBV28 TRBD2 TGTGCCAGCAGTTTTAGGACTAGGGTATACGAGCAGTACTTC CASSFRTRVYEQYF
TRBJ2-7 14 . TRBV5-4 . TGTGCCAGCAGCTTGGGAGACCTCGGGGGCGAGCAGTACTTC CASSLGDLGGEQYF
TRBJ2-1 14 . TRBV5-1 TRBD2 TGCGCCAGCAGCTTGACTAGCGGGGAGGTTGAGCAGTTCTTC CASSLTSGEVEQFF
TRBJ2-1 13 . TRBV29-1 . TGCAGCGTTGAAAGGGGATATTACAATGAGCAGTTCTTC CSVERGYYNEQFF
TRBJ2-3 15 . TRBV7-3 TRBD1 TGTGCCAGCAGCACGGACAGGGGACACACAGATACGCAGTATTTT CASSTDRGHTDTQYF
TRBJ1-5 13 once TRBV19 . TGTGCCAGTAGACAGGGTGCGTACCAGCCCCAGCATTTT CASRQGAYQPQHF
TRBJ2-1 16 . TRBV9 TRBD2 TGTGCCAGCAGCGTAGGGGCTAGCGGGGGGGCCGGCGAGCAGTTCTTC CASSVGASGGAGEQFF
TRBJ1-2 13 . TRBV12-3/TRBV12-4 TRBD1 TGTGCCAGCAGCCCGGGACAGGGGGCGGAGAGCACCTTC CASSPGQGAESTF
TRBJ1-6 14 . TRBV6-4 . TGTGCCAGCAACGCGGGCTCCTATAATTCACCCCTCCACTTT CASNAGSYNSPLHF
TRBJ2-5 14 . TRBV6-2/TRBV6-3 . TGTGCCAGCAGTTACCCGGACACCCAAGAGACCCAGTACTTC CASSYPDTQETQYF
TRBJ2-7 14 . TRBV30 . TGTGCCTCCTCCCTCCAGGGTATGTCCTACGAGCAGTACTTC CASSLQGMSYEQYF
TRBJ1-1 13 . TRBV24-1 . TGTGCCACCAGTGACACGGACACGACTGAAGCTTTCTTT CATSDTDTTEAFF
TRBJ2-3 13 . TRBV27 . TGTGCCAGCAGAGAGCGCCGAACAGATACGCAGTATTTT CASRERRTDTQYF
TRBJ2-5 13 . TRBV30 . TGTGCCTGGAGTCTCGACAGTAAAGAGACCCAGTACTTC CAWSLDSKETQYF
TRBJ1-6 15 . TRBV6-5 TRBD1 TGTGCCAGTAAGCGGGGACAGGGGAGCGAATCACCCCTCCACTTT CASKRGQGSESPLHF
TRBJ2-7 13 . TRBV28 . TGTGCCAGCAGTTTCACAGGGCCCTACGAGCAGTACTTC CASSFTGPYEQYF
TRBJ1-3 14 few TRBV6-2/TRBV6-3 . TGTGCCAGCAGTTATCTATCGTCTGGAAACACCATATATTTT CASSYLSSGNTIYF
TRBJ2-1 11 . TRBV12-3/TRBV12-4 . TGTGCCAGCAGTTTTAGCAATGAGCAGTTCTTC CASSFSNEQFF
TRBJ1-1 16 . TRBV2 TRBD1 TGTGCCAGCAGGACCGGGACAGGGGGCACTAGGGCTGAAGCTTTCTTT CASRTGTGGTRAEAFF
TRBJ1-3 16 . TRBV9 TRBD1 TGTGCCAGCAGCGTAGCCCGGACAGGGATCGGAAACACCATATATTTT CASSVARTGIGNTIYF